This section outlines one TCR beta chain sequence together with its context. The record originates from a study of blood T cells in healthy people across ages. A J-beta primer mix and a sample-barcoded 5' primer were used in a second PCR of about 7 to 12 cycles. MiXCR, applied by TCRdb to the 5' RACE reads, yields one record per CDR3 protein. The table has approximately 800,000 distinct CDR3 sequences, 20% to 25% seen once; the top ten hold 3.7%. The CDR3 is 14 amino acids. Germline V gene data show CDR1 as LGHNA and CDR2 as YSLEER. J was trimmed by 6 bases and V by 0 bases; bases with no gene match: 0. These data also featured in a second study, about T cells of mothers and their children.

Material: blood. The rearrangement uses TRBV4-3 and TRBJ1-1; TRBD1 agrees at 11 bases. The clonotype comes from a boy aged 5 to 17 in good health. CDR3 nucleotides: TGCGCCAGCAGCCAAGAGGGACAGGGGGCTGAAGCTTTCTTT. Protein sequence: CASSQEGQGAEAFF.